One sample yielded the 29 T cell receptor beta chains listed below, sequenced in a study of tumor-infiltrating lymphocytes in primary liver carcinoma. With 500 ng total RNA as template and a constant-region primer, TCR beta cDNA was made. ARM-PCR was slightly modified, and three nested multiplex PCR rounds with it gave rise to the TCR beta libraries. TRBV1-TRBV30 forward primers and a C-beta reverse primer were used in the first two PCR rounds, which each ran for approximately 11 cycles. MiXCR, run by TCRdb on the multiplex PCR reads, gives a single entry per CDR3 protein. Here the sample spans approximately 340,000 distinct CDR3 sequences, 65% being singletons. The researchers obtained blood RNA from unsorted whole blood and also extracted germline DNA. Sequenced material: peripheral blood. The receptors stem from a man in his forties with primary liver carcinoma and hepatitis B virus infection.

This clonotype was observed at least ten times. DNA of the CDR3: TGTGCCAGCAGTGGACAGCTCGCGGTCAACTACGAGCAGTACTTC. Translating it yields CASSGQLAVNYEQYF. V is TRBV6-6 and J is TRBJ2-7; D possibly corresponds to TRBD1 (6 bases). The V end lost 5 bases, the J end lost 3 bases, and 17 bases lay between the germline ends. Per the germline V gene, CDR1 is MNHNY and CDR2 is SVGAGI (reference sequence). This CDR3 is 15 amino acids long.

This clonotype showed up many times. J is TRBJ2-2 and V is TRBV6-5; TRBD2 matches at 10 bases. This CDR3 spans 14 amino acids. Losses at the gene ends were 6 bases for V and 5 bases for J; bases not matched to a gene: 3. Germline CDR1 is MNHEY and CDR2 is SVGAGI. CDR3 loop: CASRGLAVTGELFF. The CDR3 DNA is TGTGCCAGCAGAGGACTAGCGGTTACCGGGGAGCTGTTTTTT.

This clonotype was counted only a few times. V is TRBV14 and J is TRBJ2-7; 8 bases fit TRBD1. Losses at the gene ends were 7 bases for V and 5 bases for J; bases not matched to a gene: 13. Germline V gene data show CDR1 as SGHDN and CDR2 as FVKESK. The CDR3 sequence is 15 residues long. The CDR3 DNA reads TGTGCCAGCAACCACCACCTGGACAGGGTCCACGAGCAGTACTTC. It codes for CASNHHLDRVHEQYF.

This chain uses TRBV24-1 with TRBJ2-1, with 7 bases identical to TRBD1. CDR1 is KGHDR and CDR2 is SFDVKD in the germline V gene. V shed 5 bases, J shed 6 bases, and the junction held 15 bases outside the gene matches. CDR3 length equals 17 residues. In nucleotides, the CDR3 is TGTGCCACCAGTGGAAGAACAGGGGTTGATTTTGGCAATGAGCAGTTCTTC. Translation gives CATSGRTGVDFGNEQFF.

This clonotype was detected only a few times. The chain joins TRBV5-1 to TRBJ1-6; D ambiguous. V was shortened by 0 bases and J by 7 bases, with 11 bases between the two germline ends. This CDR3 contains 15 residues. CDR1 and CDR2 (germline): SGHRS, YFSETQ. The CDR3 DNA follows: TGCGCCAGCAGCTTGGTGCCAGCTAAGAATTCACCCCTCCACTTT. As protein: CASSLVPAKNSPLHF.

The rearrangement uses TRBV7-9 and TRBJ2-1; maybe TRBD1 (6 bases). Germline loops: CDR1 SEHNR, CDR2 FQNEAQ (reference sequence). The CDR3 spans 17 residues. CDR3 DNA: TGTACCAACAGCTTACCATATCAGGGGCCTAAAACAAATGAGCAGTTCTTC. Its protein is CTNSLPYQGPKTNEQFF.

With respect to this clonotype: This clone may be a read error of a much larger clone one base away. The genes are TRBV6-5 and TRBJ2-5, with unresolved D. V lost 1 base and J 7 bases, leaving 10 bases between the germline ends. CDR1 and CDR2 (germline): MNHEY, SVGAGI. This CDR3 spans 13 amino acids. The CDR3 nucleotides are TGTGCCAGCAGTTACTTCGGTGAAGGGACCCAGTACTTC. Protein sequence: CASSYFGEGTQYF.

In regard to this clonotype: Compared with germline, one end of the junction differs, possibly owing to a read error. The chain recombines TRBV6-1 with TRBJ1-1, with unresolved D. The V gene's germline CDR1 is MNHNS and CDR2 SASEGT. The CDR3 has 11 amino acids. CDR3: CAGIMNTEAFF. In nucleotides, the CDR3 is TGTGCCGGCATAATGAATACTGAAGCTTTCTTT.

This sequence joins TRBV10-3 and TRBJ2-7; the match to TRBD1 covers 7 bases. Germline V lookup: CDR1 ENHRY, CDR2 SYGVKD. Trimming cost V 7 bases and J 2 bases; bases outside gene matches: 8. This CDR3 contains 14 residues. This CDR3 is CAIITGTAAYEQYF. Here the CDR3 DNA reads TGTGCCATCATTACCGGGACAGCAGCCTACGAGCAGTACTTC.

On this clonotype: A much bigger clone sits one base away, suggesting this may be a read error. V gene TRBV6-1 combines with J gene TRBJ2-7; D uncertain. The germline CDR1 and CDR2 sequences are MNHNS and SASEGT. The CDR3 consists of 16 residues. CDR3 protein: CASSEAAHQSSYEKYF. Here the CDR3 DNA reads TGTGCCAGCAGTGAAGCAGCACACCAGAGCTCCTACGAGAAGTACTTC.

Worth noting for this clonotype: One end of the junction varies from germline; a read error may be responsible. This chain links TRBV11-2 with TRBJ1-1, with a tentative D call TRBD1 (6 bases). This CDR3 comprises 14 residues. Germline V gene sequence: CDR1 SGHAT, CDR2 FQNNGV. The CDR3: CPSRDIRGNTEAFF. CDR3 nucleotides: TGTCCCAGCAGGGACATAAGGGGGAACACTGAGGCTTTCTTT.

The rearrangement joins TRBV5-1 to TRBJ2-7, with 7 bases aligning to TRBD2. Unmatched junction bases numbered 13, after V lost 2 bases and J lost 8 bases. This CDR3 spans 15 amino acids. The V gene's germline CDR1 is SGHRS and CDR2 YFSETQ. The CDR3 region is CASSFSGNGGYQQYF. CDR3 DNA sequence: TGCGCCAGCAGCTTTTCCGGAAACGGGGGGTACCAGCAGTACTTC.

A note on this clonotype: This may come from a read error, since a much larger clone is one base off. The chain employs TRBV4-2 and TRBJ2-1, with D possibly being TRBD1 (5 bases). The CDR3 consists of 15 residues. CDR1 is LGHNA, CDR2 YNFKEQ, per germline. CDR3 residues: CASSRGDRTYNGQFF. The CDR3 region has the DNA TGTGCCAGCAGCCGAGGAGACAGAACCTACAATGGGCAGTTCTTC.

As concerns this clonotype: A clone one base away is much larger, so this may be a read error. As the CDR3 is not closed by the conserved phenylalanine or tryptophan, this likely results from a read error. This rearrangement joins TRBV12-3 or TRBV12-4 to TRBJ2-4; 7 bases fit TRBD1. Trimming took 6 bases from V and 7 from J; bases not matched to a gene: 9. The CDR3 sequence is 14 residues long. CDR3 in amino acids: CASSLTGPGNIQYS. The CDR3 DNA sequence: TGTGCCAGCAGCCTGACAGGGCCAGGGAACATTCAGTACTCC.

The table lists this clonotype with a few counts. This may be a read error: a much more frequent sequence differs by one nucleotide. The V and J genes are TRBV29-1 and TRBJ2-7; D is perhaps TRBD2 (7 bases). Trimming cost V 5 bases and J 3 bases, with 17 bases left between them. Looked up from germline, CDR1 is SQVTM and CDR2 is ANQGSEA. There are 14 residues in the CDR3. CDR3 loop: CSVRIGGGYYEQYF. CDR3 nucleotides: TGCAGCGTTAGGATAGGGGGGGGATACTACGAGCAGTACTTC.

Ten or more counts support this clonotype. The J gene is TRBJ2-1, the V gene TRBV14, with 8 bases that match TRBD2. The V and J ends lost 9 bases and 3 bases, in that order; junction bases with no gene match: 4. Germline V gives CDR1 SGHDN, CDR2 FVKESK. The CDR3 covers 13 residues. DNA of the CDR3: TGTGCCAGGACTAGCGAACTCTACAATGAGCAGTTCTTC. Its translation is CARTSELYNEQFF.

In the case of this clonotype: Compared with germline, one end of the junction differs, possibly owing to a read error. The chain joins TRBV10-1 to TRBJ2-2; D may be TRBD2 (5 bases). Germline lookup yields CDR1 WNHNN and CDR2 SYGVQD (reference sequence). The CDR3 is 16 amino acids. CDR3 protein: CAGSDLAGTNTGELFF. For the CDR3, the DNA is TGCGCCGGCAGTGACCTAGCAGGAACGAACACCGGGGAGCTGTTTTTT.

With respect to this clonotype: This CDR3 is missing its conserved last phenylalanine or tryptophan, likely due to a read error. CDR3 region: CASSSRGSEELFL. DNA for the CDR3: TGTGCCAGCAGCTCAAGGGGTTCCGAGGAGCTGTTTTTA. J is TRBJ2-2 and V is TRBV11-2; the D gene is possibly TRBD1 (5 bases). The CDR3 has 13 amino acids. Germline V gene lookup returns CDR1 SGHAT and CDR2 FQNNGV. V lost 4 bases to trimming and J lost 10 bases, with 13 bases between them.

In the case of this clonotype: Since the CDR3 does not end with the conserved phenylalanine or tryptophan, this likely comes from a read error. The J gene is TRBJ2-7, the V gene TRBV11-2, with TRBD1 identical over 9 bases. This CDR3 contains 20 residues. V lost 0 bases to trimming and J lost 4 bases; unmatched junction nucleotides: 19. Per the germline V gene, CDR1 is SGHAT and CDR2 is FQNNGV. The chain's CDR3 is CASSLDLRTGADLISYEQYL. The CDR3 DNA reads TGTGCCAGCAGCTTAGATCTTAGGACAGGGGCTGATCTAATCTCATACGAGCAGTACCTC.

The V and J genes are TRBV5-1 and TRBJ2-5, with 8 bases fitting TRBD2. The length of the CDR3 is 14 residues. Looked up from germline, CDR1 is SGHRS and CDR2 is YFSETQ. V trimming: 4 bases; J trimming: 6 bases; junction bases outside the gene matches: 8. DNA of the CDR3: TGCGCCAGCAGCCCCGGGACTAGTTCAAAGACCCAGTACTTC. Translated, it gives CASSPGTSSKTQYF.

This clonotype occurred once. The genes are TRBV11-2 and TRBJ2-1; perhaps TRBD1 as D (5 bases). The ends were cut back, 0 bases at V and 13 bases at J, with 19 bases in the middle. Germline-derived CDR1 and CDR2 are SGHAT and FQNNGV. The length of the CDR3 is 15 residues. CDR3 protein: CASSLDPQGGNPQFF. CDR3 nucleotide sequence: TGTGCCAGCAGCTTAGATCCCCAGGGTGGCAACCCACAGTTCTTC. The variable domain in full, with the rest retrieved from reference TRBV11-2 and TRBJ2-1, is EAGVAQSPRYKIIEKRQSVAFWCNPISGHATLYWYQQILGQGPKLLIQFQNNGVVDDSQLPKDRFSAERLKGVDSTLKIQPAKLEDSAVYLCASSLDPQGGNPQFFGPGTRLTVL.

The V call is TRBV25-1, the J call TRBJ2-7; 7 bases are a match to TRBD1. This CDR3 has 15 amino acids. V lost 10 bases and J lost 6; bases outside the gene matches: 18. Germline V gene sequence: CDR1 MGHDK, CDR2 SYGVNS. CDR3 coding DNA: TGTGCCAACACTTCTCCGGGACAGACCCCTCTCGAGCAGTACTTC. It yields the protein CANTSPGQTPLEQYF.

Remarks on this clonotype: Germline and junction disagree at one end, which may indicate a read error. The CDR3 region has the DNA TGTGCCAGCAGTGAGGCCGAGTCAGTATCACCCCTCCACTTC. It is translated as CASSEAESVSPLHF. The rearrangement uses TRBV6-1 and TRBJ1-6; D not resolved. The CDR3 covers 14 residues. CDR1 and CDR2 from the germline V gene are MNHNS and SASEGT.

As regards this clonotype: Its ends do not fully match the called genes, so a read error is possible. The CDR3 DNA follows: TGTGCCAGCACCTATGGAGGTTTTCAGGGGGGGAACACTGAAGCTATCTTT. Translation: CASTYGGFQGGNTEAIF. The J gene is TRBJ1-1, the V gene TRBV6-6; TRBD1 aligns across 7 bases. There are 17 residues in the CDR3. Germline V lookup: CDR1 MNHNY, CDR2 SVGAGI (reference sequence).

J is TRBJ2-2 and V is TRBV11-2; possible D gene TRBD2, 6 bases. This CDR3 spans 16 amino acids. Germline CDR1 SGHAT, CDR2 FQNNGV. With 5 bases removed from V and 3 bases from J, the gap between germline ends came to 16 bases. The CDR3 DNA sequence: TGTGCCAGCAGCCTCCAACTAGCCGTCCACACCGGGGAGCTGTTTTTT. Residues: CASSLQLAVHTGELFF.

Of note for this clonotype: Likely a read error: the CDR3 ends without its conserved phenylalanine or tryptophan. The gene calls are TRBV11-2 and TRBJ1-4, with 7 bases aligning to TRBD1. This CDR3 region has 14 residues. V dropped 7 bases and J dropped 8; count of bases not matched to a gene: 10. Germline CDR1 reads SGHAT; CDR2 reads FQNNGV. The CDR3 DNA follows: TGTGCCAGCAACCAGACAGGGAGGCGCGAAAAACTGTTTTTG. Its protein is CASNQTGRREKLFL.

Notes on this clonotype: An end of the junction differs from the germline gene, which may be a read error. In DNA, the CDR3 is TGCACCAGCAGCCAAGATAGGGACAGGGCCCCTGACACTGAAGCTTTCTTT. Translated: CTSSQDRDRAPDTEAFF. This rearrangement joins TRBV4-1 to TRBJ1-1, with TRBD1 matching 9 bases. Germline values: CDR1 MGHRA, CDR2 YSYEKL. The CDR3 sequence is 17 residues long.

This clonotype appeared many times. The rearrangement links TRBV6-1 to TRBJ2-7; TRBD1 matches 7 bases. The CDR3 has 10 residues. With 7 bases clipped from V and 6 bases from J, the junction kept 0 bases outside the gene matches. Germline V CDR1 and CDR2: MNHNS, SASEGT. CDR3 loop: CASNRGEQYF. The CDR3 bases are TGTGCCAGCAACAGGGGCGAGCAGTACTTC.

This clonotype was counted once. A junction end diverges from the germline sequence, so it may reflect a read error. Here the CDR3 DNA reads TGTGCCAGCAGCTCGAATCCGACCGGGGGGCTGTTCTTT. Translating gives CASSSNPTGGLFF. The chain links TRBV11-3 to TRBJ2-2, with D maybe TRBD2 (7 bases). The CDR3 is 13 amino acids. From germline, CDR1 is SGHNT and CDR2 YENEEA.